The T cell receptor beta chain under discussion was sequenced for a study of blood T cell repertoires in COVID-19. Study-level information: Some COVID-19 samples were acute and others convalescent; all came from the United States, Italy and Spain. T cells, B-cell-depleted T cells, or PBMCs provided the cDNA or gDNA that served as material.

As handled by the study authors: Amplification with reference gene primers provided the estimates of nucleated cell counts. Repertoires were generated with immunoSEQ multiplex PCR, while TCRdb's copy carries only in-frame clones and drops some. V, J and clone size reflect that table, while D and trimming were determined from the DNA. Among roughly 50,000 clones listed, roughly 90% were seen once. This clone was counted only a few times. The sequence was obtained from a human donor in a cohort sampled during active COVID-19. Sequencing was carried out using peripheral blood.

CDR3 amino acids: CARSPGLAGDLTDTQYF. CDR3 DNA sequence: TGTGCCAGAAGCCCAGGACTAGCGGGGGACCTCACAGATACGCAGTATTTT. The chain employs TRBV5-3 and TRBJ2-3; 13 bases align to TRBD2. TRBV5-3 qualifies as an ORF whose function is uncertain. With V trimmed by 4 bases and J by 2 bases, 7 bases remained unmatched. CDR3 size: 17 residues.